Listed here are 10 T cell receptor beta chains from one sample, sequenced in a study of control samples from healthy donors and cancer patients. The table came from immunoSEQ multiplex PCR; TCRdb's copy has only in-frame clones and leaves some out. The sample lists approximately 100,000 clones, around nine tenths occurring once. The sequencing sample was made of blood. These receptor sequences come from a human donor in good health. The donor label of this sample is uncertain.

CDR3 sequence reads: CASSYFSGSLSYEQYF. The CDR3 region has the DNA TGTGCCAGCAGTTACTTTTCCGGCTCGCTCTCCTACGAGCAGTACTTC. This chain joins TRBV6-5 and TRBJ2-7; unclear D gene. The CDR3 spans 16 residues. CDR1 MNHEY and CDR2 SVGAGI come from the germline V gene. V was shortened by 1 base and J by 0 bases, with 13 bases between the two germline ends.

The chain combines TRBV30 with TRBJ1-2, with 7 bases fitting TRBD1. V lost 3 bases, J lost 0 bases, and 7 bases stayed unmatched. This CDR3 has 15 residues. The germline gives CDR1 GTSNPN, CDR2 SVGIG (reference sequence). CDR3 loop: CAWSPGQGANYGYTF. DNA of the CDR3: TGTGCCTGGAGCCCCGGGCAGGGGGCTAACTATGGCTACACCTTC.

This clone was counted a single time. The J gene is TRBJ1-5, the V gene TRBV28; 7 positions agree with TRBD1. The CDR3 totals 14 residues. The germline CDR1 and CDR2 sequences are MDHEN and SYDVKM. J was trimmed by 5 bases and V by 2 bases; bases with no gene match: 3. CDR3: CASSLTGVYQPQHF. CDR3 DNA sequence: TGTGCCAGCAGTTTAACAGGGGTATATCAGCCCCAGCATTTT.

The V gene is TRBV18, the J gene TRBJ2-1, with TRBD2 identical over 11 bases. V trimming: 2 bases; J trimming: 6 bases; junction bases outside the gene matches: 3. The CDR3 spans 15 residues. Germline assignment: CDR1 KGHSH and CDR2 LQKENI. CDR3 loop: CASSPYLAGGNEQFF. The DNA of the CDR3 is TGTGCCAGCTCACCATATCTAGCGGGGGGCAATGAGCAGTTCTTC.

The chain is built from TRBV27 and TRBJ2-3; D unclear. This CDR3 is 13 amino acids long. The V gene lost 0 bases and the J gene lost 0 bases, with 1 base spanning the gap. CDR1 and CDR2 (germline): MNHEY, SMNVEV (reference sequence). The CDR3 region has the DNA TGTGCCAGCAGTTTATCTAGCACAGATACGCAGTATTTT. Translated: CASSLSSTDTQYF.

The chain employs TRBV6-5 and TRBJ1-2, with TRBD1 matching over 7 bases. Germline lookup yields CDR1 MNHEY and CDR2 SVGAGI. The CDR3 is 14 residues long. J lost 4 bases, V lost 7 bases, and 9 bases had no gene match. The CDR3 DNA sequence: TGTGCCAGCAAGCTAAAGGGGGCAAGCTATGGCTACACCTTC. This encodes CASKLKGASYGYTF.

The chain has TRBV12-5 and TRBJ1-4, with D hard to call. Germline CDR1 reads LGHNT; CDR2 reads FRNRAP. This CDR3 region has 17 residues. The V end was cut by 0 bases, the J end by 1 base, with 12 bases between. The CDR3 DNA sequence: TGTGCTAGTGGTTTGGTCCCTGATGGGGTAACTAATGAAAAACTGTTTTTT. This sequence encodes CASGLVPDGVTNEKLFF.

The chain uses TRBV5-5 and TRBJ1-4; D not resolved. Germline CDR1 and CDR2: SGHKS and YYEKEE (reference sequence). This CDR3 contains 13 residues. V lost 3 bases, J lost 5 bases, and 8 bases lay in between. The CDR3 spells CASSSWQNEKLFF. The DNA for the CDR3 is TGTGCCAGCAGCTCATGGCAAAATGAAAAACTGTTTTTT.

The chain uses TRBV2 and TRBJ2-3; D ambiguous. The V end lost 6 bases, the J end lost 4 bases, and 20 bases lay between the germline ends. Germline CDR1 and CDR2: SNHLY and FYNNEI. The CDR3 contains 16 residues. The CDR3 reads CASSVGELLVADTQYF. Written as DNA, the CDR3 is TGTGCCAGCAGCGTTGGGGAACTCCTGGTCGCAGATACGCAGTATTTT.

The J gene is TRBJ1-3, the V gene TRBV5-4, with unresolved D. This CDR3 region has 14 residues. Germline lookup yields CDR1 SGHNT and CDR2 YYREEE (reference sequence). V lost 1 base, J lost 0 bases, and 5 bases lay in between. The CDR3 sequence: CASSLPDSGNTIYF. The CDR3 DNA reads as TGTGCCAGCAGCTTGCCGGACTCTGGAAACACCATATATTTT.